These T cell receptor beta chains were read from a single sample in a study of identical twins. TCRdb independently ran MiXCR on the 5' RACE reads; one entry per CDR3 protein. The sample includes some 1,700,000 distinct CDR3 sequences, under 35% of them seen just once. Sequenced input: cord blood. These receptors all stem from a newborn girl in good health. Both conserved end residues are part of each CDR3.

v_call,cdr3_length,j_call,cdr3_aa
TRBV5-5,16,TRBJ2-3,CASCPTLARGTDTQYF
TRBV7-2,16,TRBJ1-4,CASSLTGGRINEKLFF
TRBV7-2,15,TRBJ2-3,CASSLWGVDTDTQYF
TRBV5-1,15,TRBJ2-1,CASSLVRGVYNEHFF
TRBV13,11,TRBJ2-7,CASSLRETRYF
TRBV3-1,18,NA,CASSLRTSGRFSYNEQYF
TRBV4-2,14,TRBJ2-2,CASSQDWIGGELFF
TRBV4-1,14,NA,CASSQLKGAYEQYF
TRBV12-3/TRBV12-4,15,TRBJ2-5,CASSFWGRKEETQYF
TRBV5-1,17,TRBJ2-7,CASFGHVPGLAGYEQYF
TRBV20-1,13,TRBJ1-2,CSALAGTDLGYTF
TRBV13,16,TRBJ2-5,CASSLGPLVYQETQYF
TRBV20-1,14,TRBJ2-7,CSARRAGGPYEQYF
TRBV2,18,TRBJ2-7,CASSKQLGTSGSSYEQYF
TRBV29-1,11,TRBJ1-2,CSVARNYGYTF
TRBV27,13,NA,CASSRAFYNEQYF
TRBV9,12,TRBJ1-1,CASSQGGGAAFF
TRBV12-3/TRBV12-4,12,TRBJ2-1,CASGQTVNEQFF
TRBV7-9,14,TRBJ2-7,CASSIVQSSYEQYF
TRBV20-1,12,TRBJ1-2,CSASDQVDGYTF
TRBV14,15,TRBJ2-3,CASSHRTGRTDTQYF
TRBV20-1,13,TRBJ2-1,CSAVSGGYNEQFF
TRBV2,15,TRBJ2-7,CASSDRSQANYEQYF
TRBV27,15,TRBJ2-1,CASSLLRSSYNEQFF
TRBV12-3/TRBV12-4,13,TRBJ1-4,CATNSGVAEKLFF
TRBV9,14,TRBJ1-1,CASSVGGGVTEAFF
TRBV5-1,19,TRBJ2-1,CASRPATGAGTRLYNGQFF
TRBV27,12,TRBJ1-2,CASRRTAGGYTF
TRBV27,13,TRBJ1-4,CASSLPGQGELFF
TRBV29-1,13,TRBJ1-4,CSGAADRDEKLFF
TRBV5-5,15,TRBJ1-2,CASSFGDRVSYGYTF
TRBV7-9,16,TRBJ2-3,CASRLTGTHVPDTQYF
TRBV2,12,TRBJ2-7,CGTKRSPYEQYF
TRBV7-2,18,TRBJ2-1,CASSSSGWTSGTYNEQFF
TRBV5-1,15,TRBJ1-1,CASSLGGREGAEAFF
TRBV20-1,15,TRBJ2-1,CSAPSGSSSYNEQFF
TRBV29-1,11,TRBJ2-3,CGGRETDTQYF